Below, one T cell receptor beta chain is given with its context. The antigen this receptor binds is unknown. No much larger clonotype is one base removed from it; base qualities were not supplied. Genomic DNA was isolated from the sorted cells so that the TCRbeta CDR3 region could be sequenced. The immunoSEQ Assay was used for sequencing of TCRbeta CDR3 regions. In its TCRdb copy, this immuneACCESS table keeps in-frame sequences only and misses some clones. Where compared with another copy, unresolved V genes explain less than half of these, and the others have no known cause. This sample lists tens of thousands of clones; 65% to 90% were detected once. 0.7% of the sample goes to the ten largest clones. The trial excluded patients who had a history of autoimmune disease or were on systemic immunosuppression. Peripheral blood for TCR sequencing was collected from all dose cohorts at baseline, on cycle 4 day 1, and on cycle 7 day 1. The samples were taken from a phase I, first-in-human, multicenter, open-label dose-escalation trial of ivuxolimab. Adults with locally advanced or metastatic head and neck squamous cell, hepatocellular, melanoma or renal cell carcinoma were enrolled in the trial. Before TCR sequencing, CD4+ and CD8+ T cells were separately sorted from peripheral blood.

The sample belongs to a study of OX40 agonist ivuxolimab in advanced cancers. At the level of the whole study: The costimulatory receptor OX40 (CD134) was targeted by ivuxolimab, a fully human IgG2 agonistic monoclonal antibody. Patients were allowed to have had prior anti-PD-1, anti-PD-L1 or anti-CTLA-4 therapy, and roughly 40% of the dose-escalation patients had been treated with checkpoint inhibitors. Partial responses occurred in three dose-escalation patients, of whom one had hepatocellular carcinoma and two had cutaneous melanoma. In the dose-escalation cohort, 70% to 90% of patients were male, and the mean age was 60 years with a range of roughly 23 to 79. The paper reports the monotherapy dose-escalation portion (N of about 50 patients) of the phase I ivuxolimab trial. Intravenous ivuxolimab was administered to patients every 2 weeks at six dose levels: 0.01, 0.1, 0.3, 1.5, 3 and 10 mg/kg. Among the 52 dose-escalation patients, about 20 had hepatocellular carcinoma, roughly 15 melanoma, 9 renal cell carcinoma and 9 head and neck cancer. The purpose of peripheral TCRbeta sequencing was to test whether ivuxolimab changed TCR sequence diversity and led to clonal T-cell expansion.

CDR1 is given as MNHNS and CDR2 as SASEGT, both from the germline V gene. V is reduced by 1 base and J by 5 bases, leaving a spacing of 6 bases between them. Counted from cysteine to phenylalanine, this CDR3 has 13 amino acids. Only CDR3 DNA remains: 39 bases, in frame from the first base. General study outcomes and caveats: Low levels of normalized T-cell clonal expansion were also seen in some patients who did not respond. After ivuxolimab, expanded clones were on average more numerous among CD8+ T cells than among CD4+ T cells. Clonal expansion of both CD4+ and CD8+ blood T cells was observed from baseline to week 6 at doses 0.1 to 3.0 mg/kg. Antigen specificity was not determined for the clonally expanded peripheral T cells. Partial responders in the 0.1-3.0 mg/kg groups had among the lowest normalized peripheral clonal expansion, especially among CD8+ T cells.

The V and J segments used are TRBV6-1 and TRBJ1-5, with the identity of the D gene unclear. This TCR was recovered from an adult with an advanced solid tumor such as melanoma, head and neck, liver or kidney cancer. Sequences were derived from CD4+ or CD8+ T cells sorted from blood, sampled in a trial of the OX40 agonist ivuxolimab. The CDR3 sequence is CASSEVSDQPQHF. The DNA sequence is TGTGCCAGCAGTGAAGTCAGTGATCAGCCCCAGCATTTT.